A single sample is the source of the 29 T cell receptor beta chains below, sequenced in a study of T cells in Graves' hyperthyroidism and ophthalmopathy. Amplification targeted TCR beta CDR3 regions from RNA transcripts. HTBI primers drove first-round RT-PCR of the TCR CDR3. TCRdb recomputed calls from the multiplex PCR reads with MiXCR, one row per CDR3 protein. The table lists more than 300,000 distinct CDR3 sequences, under 20% of them singletons. The specimen was blood. The receptor set was obtained from a man aged 18 to 29 with Graves' ophthalmopathy.

In its sample, this clonotype was seen many times. V gene TRBV12-3 or TRBV12-4 combines with J gene TRBJ1-2; D possibly corresponds to TRBD1 (5 bases). This CDR3 is 13 amino acids long. V lost 4 bases, J lost 7 bases, and 13 bases lay in between. The CDR3 DNA is TGTGCCAGCAGTTCGCAGGGAAGAGCTGGCTACACCTTC. This codes for CASSSQGRAGYTF.

CDR3 bases: TGTGCCAGCTGGGCACTGGCCCTCCACTTT. Protein sequence: CASWALALHF. This chain uses TRBV6-1 with TRBJ1-6; D is ambiguous. The V end was cut by 8 bases, the J end by 14 bases, with 10 bases between. The CDR3 contains 10 residues. The germline V gene encodes CDR1 MNHNS and CDR2 SASEGT.

This clonotype was observed many times. The J gene is TRBJ2-3, the V gene TRBV7-8; D is undetermined. CDR1 is SGHVS and CDR2 is FQNEAQ in the germline V gene. The V end lost 5 bases, the J end lost 7 bases, and 13 bases lay between the germline ends. The CDR3 sequence is 13 residues long. This chain's CDR3 is CASSHRTENTQYF. The CDR3 region has the DNA TGTGCCAGCAGCCATCGGACCGAAAATACGCAGTATTTT.

This clonotype was found a few times. Here the CDR3 DNA reads TGTGCCACCAGTGACCCAACCGGGGCCTTGTACCAAGAGACCCAGTACTTC. As protein: CATSDPTGALYQETQYF. The chain is built from TRBV24-1 and TRBJ2-5; D could derive from TRBD1 or TRBD2 (5 bases each). The CDR3 is 17 amino acids. The germline V and J ends were trimmed by 4 bases and 0 bases, with 17 bases remaining between them. From germline, CDR1 is KGHDR and CDR2 SFDVKD.

As for this clonotype: This may stem from a read error, because a much larger clone lies one nucleotide away. The chain is built from TRBV9 and TRBJ2-7; TRBD2 might be the D (7 bases). The CDR3 is 15 residues long. The germline V gene has CDR1 SGDLS and CDR2 YYNGEE. Trimming took 0 bases from V and 0 from J, leaving 10 bases between them. CDR3 loop: CASSVEGGPSYEQYF. CDR3 DNA sequence: TGTGCCAGCAGCGTAGAGGGGGGGCCCTCCTACGAGCAGTACTTC.

This clonotype was observed at least ten times. This chain connects TRBV20-1 to TRBJ2-5; either TRBD1 or TRBD2 may fit D (5 bases each). The CDR3 is 13 residues long. Germline V CDR1 and CDR2: DFQATT, SNEGSKA (reference sequence). The V end was cut by 2 bases, the J end by 4 bases, with 11 bases between. CDR3 amino acids: CSARRGLGETQYF. The CDR3 region has the DNA TGCAGTGCTAGACGGGGCTTGGGAGAGACCCAGTACTTC.

Ten or more counts support this clonotype. V is TRBV28 and J is TRBJ1-2; 11 positions match TRBD1. Trimming removed 4 bases from V and 4 bases from J; junction bases left unmatched: 8. The CDR3 length is 16 residues. The germline CDR1 and CDR2 sequences are MDHEN and SYDVKM. The DNA for the CDR3 is TGTGCCAGCAGTTGGTTGGGACAGGGGGACGGCTATGGCTACACCTTC. This codes for CASSWLGQGDGYGYTF.

This clonotype occurred many times. The gene calls are TRBV27 and TRBJ2-1; D call uncertain. This CDR3 spans 15 amino acids. V was shortened by 0 bases and J by 3 bases, with 9 bases between the two germline ends. The germline CDR1 and CDR2 sequences are MNHEY and SMNVEV (reference sequence). The CDR3 is CASSLSGNHYNEQFF. DNA of the CDR3: TGTGCCAGCAGTTTATCAGGGAACCACTACAATGAGCAGTTCTTC.

This clonotype was detected ten times or more. The chain carries TRBV20-1 and TRBJ2-7; 10 nucleotides match TRBD2. The trim removed 6 bases at V and 0 bases at J, leaving 8 bases unmatched. This CDR3 has 15 amino acids. Germline CDR1 and CDR2: DFQATT and SNEGSKA (reference sequence). CDR3 sequence (DNA): TGCAGTGCCCCCTCCTGGACTAGCGGCTCCTACGAGCAGTACTTC. Protein product: CSAPSWTSGSYEQYF.

Many counts were recorded for this clonotype. The gene calls are TRBV7-2 and TRBJ2-1, with D unresolved. V was shortened by 1 base and J by 0 bases, with 7 bases between the two germline ends. The CDR3 runs 15 residues. Germline values: CDR1 SGHTA, CDR2 FQGNSA. CDR3 bases: TGTGCCAGCAGCTTAGGCCAGGCCTCCTACAATGAGCAGTTCTTC. It is translated as CASSLGQASYNEQFF.

This clonotype has a handful of counts. This sequence joins TRBV13 and TRBJ2-1; D ambiguous. CDR3 length: 14 residues. Trimming cost V 5 bases and J 6 bases, with 14 bases left between them. Germline CDR1 reads PRHDT; CDR2 reads FYEKMQ (reference sequence). In DNA form, the CDR3 reads TGTGCCAGCAGCGGAGTTATGGCTACCAATGAGCAGTTCTTC. This gives the protein CASSGVMATNEQFF. Looking up the rest from reference TRBV13 and TRBJ2-1 gives the full variable domain: AAGVIQSPRHLIKEKRETATLKCYPIPRHDTVYWYQQGPGQDPQFLISFYEKMQSDKGSIPDRFSAQQFSDYHSELNMSSLELGDSALYFCASSGVMATNEQFFGPGTRLTVL.

This clonotype has a count of ten or more. The rearrangement uses TRBV9 and TRBJ1-2; D is perhaps TRBD1 (6 bases). Trimming stripped 6 bases from V and 4 bases from J, with 19 bases between. This CDR3 comprises 15 residues. From germline, CDR1 is SGDLS and CDR2 YYNGEE. This CDR3 is CASKRGGDDSYGYTF. The CDR3 nucleotides are TGTGCCAGCAAGAGGGGGGGCGATGATTCCTATGGCTACACCTTC.

This clonotype has a count of ten or more. The chain couples TRBV24-1 to TRBJ1-1; 9 bases match TRBD1. V lost 4 bases and J lost 11; bases outside the gene matches: 4. The CDR3 consists of 12 residues. CDR1 KGHDR and CDR2 SFDVKD come from the germline V gene. This CDR3 is CATSDPDRGAFF. The CDR3 DNA reads as TGTGCCACCAGTGACCCGGACAGGGGTGCTTTCTTT.

Points on this clonotype: This could be a read error, since a much larger clone is one nucleotide away. The chain is built from TRBV20-1 and TRBJ2-7; D is perhaps TRBD2 (6 bases). The V end was cut by 3 bases, the J end by 0 bases, with 6 bases between. This CDR3 comprises 12 residues. Germline assignment: CDR1 DFQATT and CDR2 SNEGSKA (reference sequence). Here the CDR3 DNA reads TGCAGTGCTAGCGGGGGCTCCTACGAGCAGTACTTC. Its translation: CSASGGSYEQYF.

The sample holds a few counts of this clonotype. V and J are TRBV10-3 and TRBJ1-2, with 7 bases aligning to TRBD1. The CDR3 runs to 16 residues. With V trimmed by 4 bases and J by 4 bases, 12 bases remained unmatched. CDR1 and CDR2 from the germline V gene are ENHRY and SYGVKD. The DNA for the CDR3 is TGTGCCATCAGTGCGGCACAGGGGAGTTCTAGCTATGGCTACACCTTC. Residues: CAISAAQGSSSYGYTF.

The chain joins TRBV6-1 to TRBJ1-5; 10 bases align to TRBD1. Germline CDR1 reads MNHNS; CDR2 reads SASEGT. This CDR3 has 16 amino acids. V lost 6 bases to trimming and J lost 1 base; unmatched junction nucleotides: 6. This chain's CDR3 is CASRWTGGLSNQPQHF. The CDR3 nucleotides read TGTGCCAGCAGGTGGACAGGGGGTTTGAGCAATCAGCCCCAGCATTTT.

This clonotype was seen at least ten times. This chain connects TRBV12-3 or TRBV12-4 to TRBJ1-5; D unresolved. CDR3 length equals 17 residues. V lost 4 bases and J lost 0, with 16 bases in between. This CDR3 is CASSSGPLTYSNQPQHF. The CDR3 DNA follows: TGTGCCAGCAGTTCTGGACCGTTAACCTATAGCAATCAGCCCCAGCATTTT.

This clonotype appeared many times. J is TRBJ2-7 and V is TRBV28; the D gene is possibly TRBD1 (5 bases). The germline V gene encodes CDR1 MDHEN and CDR2 SYDVKM. CDR3 size: 14 residues. V lost 7 bases and J 0 bases, leaving 13 bases between the germline ends. CDR3 nucleotides: TGTGCCAGCAATGTGGGCAGGGCCTCCTACGAGCAGTACTTC. This codes for CASNVGRASYEQYF.

This clonotype was found a few times. The rearrangement links TRBV4-1 to TRBJ2-2, with D perhaps TRBD1 or TRBD2 (6 bases each). Looked up from germline, CDR1 is MGHRA and CDR2 is YSYEKL. Trimming stripped 4 bases from V and 6 bases from J, with 18 bases between. The CDR3 length is 16 residues. CDR3 sequence reads: CASSRGRAEGSGELFF. Here the CDR3 DNA reads TGCGCCAGCAGCCGGGGGCGGGCGGAGGGATCCGGGGAGCTGTTTTTT.

This clonotype has a handful of counts. This chain links TRBV10-3 with TRBJ1-1; D possibly corresponds to TRBD1 (5 bases). V lost 2 bases and J 1 base, leaving 11 bases between the germline ends. Germline-derived CDR1 and CDR2 are ENHRY and SYGVKD. The CDR3 length is 15 residues. The CDR3 spells CAISEGRGGNTEAFF. The CDR3 nucleotides read TGTGCCATCAGTGAGGGTCGCGGGGGGAACACTGAAGCTTTCTTT.

In this sample, this clonotype turned up many times. The J gene is TRBJ2-3, the V gene TRBV3-1; tentatively, D is TRBD2 (6 bases). Per the germline V gene, CDR1 is LGHDT and CDR2 is YNNKEL (reference sequence). V lost 5 bases, J lost 0 bases, and 12 bases lay in between. The CDR3 totals 15 residues. The CDR3 sequence: CASSSAEGSTDTQYF. CDR3 coding DNA: TGTGCCAGCAGCAGCGCGGAGGGTAGCACAGATACGCAGTATTTT.

This clonotype came up a few times. V and J are TRBV20-1 and TRBJ2-2; 9 positions match TRBD2. Germline CDR1 reads DFQATT; CDR2 reads SNEGSKA (reference sequence). J lost 3 bases, V lost 1 base, and 0 bases had no gene match. CDR3 size: 14 residues. CDR3: CSARASGDTGELFF. CDR3 DNA: TGCAGTGCTAGAGCTAGCGGGGACACCGGGGAGCTGTTTTTT.

This clonotype was detected many times. The chain couples TRBV18 to TRBJ2-1; D is possibly TRBD1 or TRBD2 (5 bases each). Trimming removed 3 bases at V and 5 bases at J, with 5 bases between. CDR3 length equals 12 residues. Germline values: CDR1 KGHSH, CDR2 LQKENI. CDR3 in amino acids: CASSPGDNEQFF. The DNA of the CDR3 is TGTGCCAGCTCACCGGGGGACAATGAGCAGTTCTTC.

This clonotype was seen ten or more times. The chain carries TRBV20-1 and TRBJ2-2; D is unclear. V lost 6 bases and J 6 bases, leaving 5 bases between the germline ends. Germline V gives CDR1 DFQATT, CDR2 SNEGSKA (reference sequence). This CDR3 is 10 amino acids long. The DNA of the CDR3 is TGCAGTGCCCCTGCCGGGGAGCTGTTTTTT. It encodes CSAPAGELFF.

Ten or more counts support this clonotype. Here the CDR3 reads CASSQPLEEQYF. CDR3 nucleotides: TGTGCCAGCAGTCAACCCCTTGAGGAGCAGTACTTC. The chain recombines TRBV6-1 with TRBJ2-7; D uncertain. V was pared by 5 bases and J by 7 bases, with 12 bases between. The CDR3 is 12 residues long. From germline, CDR1 is MNHNS and CDR2 SASEGT.

The chain uses TRBV9 and TRBJ1-6; D is possibly TRBD1 (6 bases). The CDR3 has 17 residues. Germline V CDR1 and CDR2: SGDLS, YYNGEE. V was cut by 0 bases and J by 4 bases, with 14 bases left in between. CDR3 sequence (DNA): TGTGCCAGCAGCGTAGGTCCGACAGGCAAATATAATTCACCCCTCCACTTT. Protein: CASSVGPTGKYNSPLHF.

This clonotype was counted ten times or more. V usage is TRBV11-2 and J usage is TRBJ1-2; D possibly corresponds to TRBD1 (5 bases). The CDR3 is 15 amino acids. Germline V gene data show CDR1 as SGHAT and CDR2 as FQNNGV. V lost 0 bases, J lost 2 bases, and 10 bases lay in between. In DNA form, the CDR3 reads TGTGCCAGCAGCTTAGATCCAAGGGGAAACTATGGCTACACCTTC. Translation: CASSLDPRGNYGYTF.

This clonotype has a handful of counts. The V gene is TRBV2, the J gene TRBJ2-7; TRBD2 matches 13 bases. J gave up 1 base and V 5 bases, and 5 bases lay outside the gene matches. Germline V gene lookup returns CDR1 SNHLY and CDR2 FYNNEI. The CDR3 runs to 16 residues. The CDR3 nucleotides read TGTGCCAGCAGTAATGGACTAGCGGGAGCATCCTACGAGCAGTACTTC. Translating it yields CASSNGLAGASYEQYF.

V gene TRBV5-4 combines with J gene TRBJ1-6, with D possibly TRBD1 on 5 matching bases. This CDR3 has 14 amino acids. Deletions cut 2 bases from V and 9 bases from J, with 12 bases between. Germline assignment: CDR1 SGHNT and CDR2 YYREEE (reference sequence). CDR3 amino acids: CASSFGGKGSPLHF. The CDR3 bases are TGTGCCAGCAGCTTTGGGGGGAAGGGTTCACCCCTCCACTTT. The variable domain in full, with the rest retrieved from reference TRBV5-4 and TRBJ1-6, is ETGVTQSPTHLIKTRGQQVTLRCSSQSGHNTVSWYQQALGQGPQFIFQYYREEENGRGNFPPRFSGLQFPNYSSELNVNALELDDSALYLCASSFGGKGSPLHFGNGTRLTVT.